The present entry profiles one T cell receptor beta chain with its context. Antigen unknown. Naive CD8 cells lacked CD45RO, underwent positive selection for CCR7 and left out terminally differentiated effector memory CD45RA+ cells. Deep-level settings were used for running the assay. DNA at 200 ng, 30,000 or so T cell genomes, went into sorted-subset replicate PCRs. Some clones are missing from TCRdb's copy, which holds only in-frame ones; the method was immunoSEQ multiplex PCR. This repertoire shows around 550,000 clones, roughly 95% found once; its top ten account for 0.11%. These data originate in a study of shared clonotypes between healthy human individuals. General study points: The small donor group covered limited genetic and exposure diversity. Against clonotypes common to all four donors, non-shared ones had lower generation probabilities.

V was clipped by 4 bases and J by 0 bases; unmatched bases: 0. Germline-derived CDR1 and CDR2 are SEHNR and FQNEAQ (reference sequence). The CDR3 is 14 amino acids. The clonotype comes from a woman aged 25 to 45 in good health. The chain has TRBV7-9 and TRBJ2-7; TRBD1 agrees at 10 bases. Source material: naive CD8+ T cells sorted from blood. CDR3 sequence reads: CASSWDRGSYEQYF. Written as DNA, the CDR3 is TGTGCCAGCAGCTGGGACAGGGGCTCCTACGAGCAGTACTTC.